Below are 5 T cell receptor beta chains sequenced from a single sample in a study of blood T cell repertoires in COVID-19. Using immunoSEQ multiplex PCR, the repertoire was profiled, and TCRdb retains in-frame clones only, with some absent. The sample yields about 240,000 clones, 80% to 90% seen once. The material sequenced was PBMCs or T cells enriched from blood (not recorded which). The receptors here all came from a woman between 25 and 40 years old with acute COVID-19.

This chain connects TRBV19 to TRBJ2-2; 11 positions agree with TRBD1. V lost 3 bases, J lost 4 bases, and 1 base stayed unmatched. Germline V gene lookup returns CDR1 LNHDA and CDR2 SQIVND (reference sequence). CDR3 length equals 15 residues. The DNA for the CDR3 is TGTGCCAGTAGTATTGGGACAGGGGGCACCGGGGAGCTGTTTTTT. It translates to CASSIGTGGTGELFF. Together with reference TRBV19 and TRBJ2-2, the CDR3 gives the full variable domain: DGGITQSPKYLFRKEGQNVTLSCEQNLNHDAMYWYRQDPGQGLRLIYYSQIVNDFQKGDIAEGYSVSREKKESFPLTVTSAQKNPTAFYLCASSIGTGGTGELFFGEGSRLTVL.

This clone was seen a few times. The chain is built from TRBV15 and TRBJ1-3; weak D call: TRBD1 (6 bases). From germline, CDR1 is LNHNV and CDR2 YYDKDF (reference sequence). The CDR3 contains 15 residues. The V gene lost 1 base and the J gene lost 8 bases, with 15 bases spanning the gap. CDR3 amino acids: CATSRALQGWDTIYF. The DNA of the CDR3 is TGTGCCACCAGCAGAGCTTTACAGGGCTGGGACACCATATATTTT.

The gene calls are TRBV5-4 and TRBJ1-6; unclear D gene. CDR3 length equals 14 residues. V was clipped by 3 bases and J by 9 bases, with 13 bases between them. The V gene's germline CDR1 is SGHNT and CDR2 YYREEE (reference sequence). CDR3: CASSSQGSASPLHF. As DNA, the CDR3 is TGTGCCAGCAGCTCCCAAGGGAGTGCTTCACCCCTCCACTTT.

The CDR3 reads CASRGQGASPLHF. The DNA for the CDR3 is TGTGCCAGCAGAGGACAGGGAGCTTCACCCCTCCACTTT. This rearrangement joins TRBV6-4 to TRBJ1-6; the match to TRBD1 covers 8 bases. J was trimmed by 9 bases and V by 6 bases; bases with no gene match: 4. Germline CDR1 reads MRHNA; CDR2 reads SNTAGT. This CDR3 contains 13 residues.

V is TRBV2 and J is TRBJ1-5, with a tentative D call TRBD1 (5 bases). Germline V gives CDR1 SNHLY, CDR2 FYNNEI. The CDR3 spans 13 residues. The germline V and J ends were trimmed by 3 bases and 7 bases, with 10 bases remaining between them. The CDR3 is CASSDNWGQPQHF. Here the CDR3 DNA reads TGTGCCAGCAGTGATAACTGGGGCCAGCCCCAGCATTTT.